This is a list of T cell receptor beta chains from one sample in a study of early T cells in non-severe SARS-CoV-2 infection. TCRdb called the 5' RACE reads again in MiXCR, with one record for every CDR3 protein. The table includes fewer than 35,000 distinct CDR3 sequences, roughly 7% detected once. What was sequenced was whole blood. Receptors were obtained from an adult who was a healthcare worker with PCR-confirmed SARS-CoV-2 infection or an uninfected control (not recorded which). Both conserved end residues are part of each CDR3. Each record gives: V gene, clone size, J gene, D gene, CDR3 DNA, CDR3 protein. A D gene is named only where the DNA matches it firmly. The listing skips clone size in some rows; elsewhere it reads once, few, many or a size class.

V: TRBV20-1
size: many
J: TRBJ2-3
D: TRBD1
DNA: TGCAGTGCTAGGACGGACAGGGGATCGCAAGATACGCAGTATTTT
CDR3: CSARTDRGSQDTQYF

V: TRBV12-3/TRBV12-4
size: many
J: TRBJ1-4
D: .
DNA: TGTGCCAGCAGAGGGGGATGGGACGAAAAACTGTTTTTT
CDR3: CASRGGWDEKLFF

V: TRBV28
size: .
J: TRBJ2-1
D: .
DNA: TGTGCCAGCACCCTTTCCAGGGTGATCTATGGCAATGAGCAGTTCTTC
CDR3: CASTLSRVIYGNEQFF

V: TRBV2
size: few
J: TRBJ1-5
D: .
DNA: TGTGCCAGCAGGTATCGGGAACCAAATCAGCCCCAGCATTTT
CDR3: CASRYREPNQPQHF

V: TRBV7-3
size: many
J: TRBJ1-1
D: TRBD1
DNA: TGTGCCAGCAGCCCCGGACAGGGACTGCTGAACACTGAAGCTTTCTTT
CDR3: CASSPGQGLLNTEAFF

V: TRBV3-1
size: many
J: TRBJ2-7
D: TRBD2
DNA: TGTGCCAGCAGAGGCGGGAGGGGCGAGCAGTACTTC
CDR3: CASRGGRGEQYF

V: TRBV27
size: many
J: TRBJ2-5
D: .
DNA: TGTGCCAGCAGTTTATCGCCCGGGCAAGGAGGGACCCAGTACTTC
CDR3: CASSLSPGQGGTQYF

V: TRBV6-6
size: few
J: TRBJ1-4
D: .
DNA: TGTGCCAGCAGTTACTCGATCGCCGAAAAACTGTTTTTT
CDR3: CASSYSIAEKLFF

V: TRBV6-6
size: many
J: TRBJ2-1
D: TRBD2
DNA: TGTGCCAGCAGCGTTGGACTAGCGGAGAACAATGAGCAGTTCTTC
CDR3: CASSVGLAENNEQFF

V: TRBV3-1
size: many
J: TRBJ2-1
D: .
DNA: TGTGCCAGCAGCCATTTACAGGTTGTGAGGGCAAACAATGAGCAGTTCTTC
CDR3: CASSHLQVVRANNEQFF

V: TRBV20-1
size: many
J: TRBJ2-3
D: TRBD2
DNA: TGCAGTGCTCGAACTAGCGGGAAAGATACGCAGTATTTT
CDR3: CSARTSGKDTQYF

V: TRBV11-2
size: few
J: TRBJ1-1
D: .
DNA: TGTGCCAGCAGCTTACTGAGAATGAACACTGAAGCTTTCTTT
CDR3: CASSLLRMNTEAFF

V: TRBV28
size: .
J: TRBJ2-7
D: .
DNA: TGTGCCAGCAGTTCACAGGGCCCCTCCTACGAGCAGTACTTC
CDR3: CASSSQGPSYEQYF

V: TRBV24-1
size: many
J: TRBJ2-1
D: TRBD2
DNA: TGTGCCACCAGGGGGACTAGCGGAAGCTCCTACAATGAGCAGTTCTTC
CDR3: CATRGTSGSSYNEQFF

V: TRBV19
size: many
J: TRBJ1-2
D: .
DNA: TGTGCCAGTAGTTGGGACATACGATATGGCTACACCTTC
CDR3: CASSWDIRYGYTF

V: TRBV15
size: many
J: TRBJ2-3
D: .
DNA: TGTGCCACCAGCAGAGATAGAAAGGGGAATACGCAGTATTTT
CDR3: CATSRDRKGNTQYF

V: TRBV18
size: many
J: TRBJ1-1
D: .
DNA: TGTGCCAGCTTTCACCTAAAGGGTAACACTGAAGCTTTCTTT
CDR3: CASFHLKGNTEAFF

V: TRBV20-1
size: .
J: TRBJ2-3
D: .
DNA: TGCAGCGGCAGTGAAGATACGCAGTATTTT
CDR3: CSGSEDTQYF

V: TRBV7-3
size: .
J: TRBJ2-1
D: TRBD2
DNA: TGTGCCAGCAGCCGGTTGACTAGCGGGAGTATGATTGAGCAGTTCTTC
CDR3: CASSRLTSGSMIEQFF

V: TRBV11-2
size: .
J: TRBJ2-1
D: .
DNA: TGTGCCAGCACCGCATCCCGTCGCTCCTACAATGAGCAGTTCTTC
CDR3: CASTASRRSYNEQFF

V: TRBV19
size: few
J: TRBJ2-2
D: .
DNA: TGTGCCAGTAGTATAGCCCCGGGACAGAACACCGGGGAGCTGTTTTTT
CDR3: CASSIAPGQNTGELFF

V: TRBV10-1
size: many
J: TRBJ1-2
D: .
DNA: TGCGCCAGCAGTCCTGCCCCGGGACGGACCTATGGCTACACCTTC
CDR3: CASSPAPGRTYGYTF

V: TRBV3-1
size: many
J: TRBJ2-7
D: .
DNA: TGTGCCAGCAGCCAAGATGGGGCATACTCCTACGAGCAGTACTTC
CDR3: CASSQDGAYSYEQYF

V: TRBV28
size: many
J: TRBJ2-5
D: TRBD2
DNA: TGTGCCAGCAGTTCCTCGGGACTAGCAGAGAAGAAGACCCAGTACTTC
CDR3: CASSSSGLAEKKTQYF

V: TRBV5-5
size: many
J: TRBJ1-1
D: .
DNA: TGTGCCAGCAGCTTGATGGGGGAACGCACTGAAGCTTTCTTT
CDR3: CASSLMGERTEAFF

V: TRBV6-1
size: many
J: TRBJ1-5
D: TRBD1
DNA: TGTGCCAGCATCGCCCCGGGACAGGGGGCGAGCAATCAGCCCCAGCATTTT
CDR3: CASIAPGQGASNQPQHF

V: TRBV19
size: few
J: TRBJ2-2
D: .
DNA: TGTGCCAGTAGTTGGCAGATTAACACCGGGGAGCTGTTTTTT
CDR3: CASSWQINTGELFF

V: TRBV29-1
size: many
J: TRBJ2-7
D: TRBD1
DNA: TGCAGCGTTATAGGGGCGGGACAGGCTTACGAGCAGTACTTC
CDR3: CSVIGAGQAYEQYF

V: TRBV6-5
size: many
J: TRBJ2-2
D: .
DNA: TGTGCCAGCAGCAGACGCGCGAACACCGGGGAGCTGTTTTTT
CDR3: CASSRRANTGELFF

V: TRBV18
size: .
J: TRBJ2-3
D: TRBD2
DNA: TGTGCCAGCTCACCACCTCGGACTAGCGGGAGTCAATGGTGGGCCACAGATACGCAGTATTTT
CDR3: CASSPPRTSGSQWWATDTQYF

V: TRBV7-6
size: .
J: TRBJ2-1
D: .
DNA: TGTGCCAGCAGCCGTAGTTCCATCTCCTACAATGAGCAGTTCTTC
CDR3: CASSRSSISYNEQFF

V: TRBV24-1
size: medium-sized
J: TRBJ2-1
D: TRBD2
DNA: TGTGCCACCAGTGATTTGAGGACTAGCGGGGAGTCTAATGAGCAGTTCTTC
CDR3: CATSDLRTSGESNEQFF

V: TRBV20-1
size: many
J: TRBJ2-7
D: TRBD2
DNA: TGCAGTGCCCCAGCGGGAGGGTTCTACGAGCAGTACTTC
CDR3: CSAPAGGFYEQYF

V: TRBV6-6
size: few
J: TRBJ2-5
D: .
DNA: TGTGCCAGCAGTCACGGAGCCGCACGGGCCCAGTACTTC
CDR3: CASSHGAARAQYF

V: TRBV20-1
size: many
J: TRBJ2-5
D: .
DNA: TGCAGTGCGTCAGGGATGCAAGAGACCCAGTACTTC
CDR3: CSASGMQETQYF

V: TRBV3-1
size: many
J: TRBJ1-5
D: .
DNA: TGTGCCAGCAGCCAACGGGGAGGTCAGCCCCAGCATTTT
CDR3: CASSQRGGQPQHF

V: TRBV18
size: many
J: TRBJ2-5
D: .
DNA: TGTGCCAGCTCACCACCGTTCGAAGAGACCCAGTACTTC
CDR3: CASSPPFEETQYF

V: TRBV7-2
size: many
J: TRBJ2-1
D: TRBD1
DNA: TGTGCCAGCAGCTTAGCATTGAGGACAGGGGGCTACAATGAGCAGTTCTTC
CDR3: CASSLALRTGGYNEQFF

V: TRBV5-4
size: many
J: TRBJ1-2
D: TRBD1
DNA: TGTGCCAGCAGCTTTTGGGGACAGGAGTATGGCTACACCTTC
CDR3: CASSFWGQEYGYTF

V: TRBV4-3
size: many
J: TRBJ1-2
D: TRBD1
DNA: TGCGCCAGCAGCCAAGATCAGGGACAGCTTAACTATGGCTACACCTTC
CDR3: CASSQDQGQLNYGYTF

V: TRBV12-3/TRBV12-4
size: medium-sized
J: TRBJ2-1
D: .
DNA: TGTGCCAGCAGTGCCAACCGGTGGAATGAGCAGTTCTTC
CDR3: CASSANRWNEQFF

V: TRBV29-1
size: many
J: TRBJ2-1
D: TRBD2
DNA: TGCAGCGCCGAACGGGGGCGGGAGGGTTACAACAATGAGCAGTTCTTC
CDR3: CSAERGREGYNNEQFF

V: TRBV19
size: medium-sized
J: TRBJ2-1
D: .
DNA: TGTGCCACCGACACAGGAAGCTACAATGAGCAGTTCTTC
CDR3: CATDTGSYNEQFF

V: TRBV28
size: many
J: TRBJ2-1
D: .
DNA: TGTGCCAGCAGTCGCTACGTCGAGCAGTTCTTC
CDR3: CASSRYVEQFF

V: TRBV28
size: .
J: TRBJ2-1
D: .
DNA: TGTGCCAGCAGCACAGGGCGGCGAGAGCAGTTCTTC
CDR3: CASSTGRREQFF

V: TRBV28
size: many
J: TRBJ2-1
D: .
DNA: TGTGCCAGCAGTCCCGGGACGGTCACCCCTTTGGGGCAGTTCTTC
CDR3: CASSPGTVTPLGQFF

V: TRBV7-2
size: .
J: TRBJ1-1
D: .
DNA: TGTGCCAGCCGCTTAAGGATGAACACTGAAGCTTTCTTT
CDR3: CASRLRMNTEAFF

V: TRBV12-3/TRBV12-4
size: .
J: TRBJ2-2
D: .
DNA: TGTGCCAGCAGTTTAGGGACGAGGGGGGAGCTGTTTTTT
CDR3: CASSLGTRGELFF

V: TRBV6-5
size: many
J: TRBJ2-6
D: .
DNA: TGTGCCAGCAACGCCGGTATGGGGACTGGGGCCAACGTCCTGACTTTC
CDR3: CASNAGMGTGANVLTF

V: TRBV29-1
size: many
J: TRBJ2-2
D: .
DNA: TGCAGCGTTGCGTGGAACACCGGGGAGCTGTTTTTT
CDR3: CSVAWNTGELFF

V: TRBV2
size: many
J: TRBJ2-1
D: .
DNA: TGTGCCAGCAGCGGCCTTTACAATGAGCAGTTCTTC
CDR3: CASSGLYNEQFF

V: TRBV7-7
size: .
J: TRBJ2-3
D: TRBD2
DNA: TGTGCCAGCAGCCCTGGACTAGCGGGAGGCACAGATACGCAGTATTTT
CDR3: CASSPGLAGGTDTQYF

V: TRBV5-1
size: many
J: TRBJ2-1
D: .
DNA: TGCGCCAGCAGCCCACAGCTAGGGTCGTACGATGAGCAGTTCTTC
CDR3: CASSPQLGSYDEQFF

V: TRBV28
size: .
J: TRBJ2-3
D: .
DNA: TGTGCCAGCAGTTTGGCGGGAAATAAAGATACGCAGTATTTT
CDR3: CASSLAGNKDTQYF

V: TRBV20-1
size: few
J: TRBJ2-5
D: .
DNA: TGCAGTGAGGAGGGGACGGAGACCCAGTACTTC
CDR3: CSEEGTETQYF

V: TRBV7-9
size: .
J: TRBJ2-1
D: .
DNA: TGTGCCAGCAGGGACCCGAGAGGAAATGAGCAGTTCTTC
CDR3: CASRDPRGNEQFF

V: TRBV2
size: many
J: TRBJ2-1
D: TRBD1
DNA: TGTGCCAGCAGGACGGGACAGGGGGCTAATGAGCAGTTCTTC
CDR3: CASRTGQGANEQFF